What follows are 30 T cell receptor beta chains derived from one specimen sequenced in a study of T-cell memory formation after mild COVID-19. Each CDR3 protein gets one entry after TCRdb re-called the 5' RACE reads with MiXCR. Of 200,000 to 250,000 distinct CDR3 sequences in the sample, 8% to 11% were seen once. Sequencing used PBMCs or a T cell subset sorted from them (not recorded which). The receptors come from a man between 18 and 35 years old who had mild COVID-19 (a few samples of this study predate the infection). Cell type and time point are not known.

DNA of the CDR3: TGCGCCAGCAGCTCCGGACAGGTTGGCTCAGAGACCCAGTACTTC. It is translated as CASSSGQVGSETQYF. The rearrangement joins TRBV5-1 to TRBJ2-5; TRBD1 matches 7 bases. CDR1 and CDR2 (germline): SGHRS, YFSETQ. With V trimmed by 3 bases and J by 4 bases, 9 bases remained unmatched. The CDR3 has 15 amino acids.

This clonotype occurred many times. The chain is built from TRBV11-1 and TRBJ2-2; the D call may be TRBD1 or TRBD2 (5 bases each). Germline assignment: CDR1 SGHAT and CDR2 FQDESV (reference sequence). Trimming cost V 5 bases and J 2 bases, with 15 bases left between them. The length of the CDR3 is 16 residues. The CDR3 sequence is CASSQNSGSNTGELFF. The CDR3 DNA reads TGTGCCAGCAGCCAAAACTCAGGGAGCAACACCGGGGAGCTGTTTTTT.

This clonotype was seen ten or more times. J is TRBJ2-1 and V is TRBV29-1, with 9 positions matching TRBD1. Trimming took 4 bases from V and 2 from J; bases not matched to a gene: 0. Germline values: CDR1 SQVTM, CDR2 ANQGSEA. The CDR3 has 13 amino acids. The CDR3 spells CSVGQGAYNEQFF. The CDR3, as DNA: TGCAGCGTTGGACAGGGGGCCTACAATGAGCAGTTCTTC.

V usage is TRBV5-1 and J usage is TRBJ1-2; D unresolved. CDR1 is SGHRS, CDR2 YFSETQ, per germline. This CDR3 has 14 residues. Trimming shortened V by 0 bases and J by 3 bases, and 9 bases separated the two germline ends. Here the CDR3 DNA reads TGCGCCAGCAGCTTGGAAGCAGCCTACTATGGCTACACCTTC. Translating it yields CASSLEAAYYGYTF.

J is TRBJ2-1 and V is TRBV7-8; D perhaps matches TRBD2 (5 bases). Germline loops: CDR1 SGHVS, CDR2 FQNEAQ. The V gene lost 2 bases and the J gene lost 8 bases, with 16 bases spanning the gap. CDR3 size: 15 residues. CDR3 bases: TGTGCCAGCAGCTTACGAGGGCCCCTCACCGATGAGCAGTTCTTC. Translation gives CASSLRGPLTDEQFF.

The CDR3 reads CASSRETSGGYGYF. DNA for the CDR3: TGTGCCAGCAGCCGGGAAACTAGCGGGGGGTACGGGTACTTC. The chain joins TRBV2 to TRBJ2-7, with TRBD2 identical over 12 bases. In germline, CDR1 is SNHLY, CDR2 FYNNEI. This CDR3 contains 14 residues. J gave up 12 bases and V 6 bases, and 12 bases lay outside the gene matches.

V usage is TRBV6-2 or TRBV6-3 and J usage is TRBJ2-7, with D uncertain. Germline-derived CDR1 and CDR2 are MNHEY and SVGEGT. The CDR3 contains 15 residues. V was shortened by 8 bases and J by 3 bases, with 20 bases between the two germline ends. The CDR3 sequence is CASSPPGASNYEQYV. The CDR3 coding sequence is TGTGCCAGCTCCCCCCCGGGCGCCAGCAACTACGAGCAGTACGTC.

CDR3 DNA sequence: TGCGCCAGCAGTCCACCGGGGACAGGGGAGTTCTACGAGCAGTACGTC. Translated: CASSPPGTGEFYEQYV. The genes are TRBV4-3 and TRBJ2-7; 10 positions agree with TRBD1. CDR1 and CDR2 from the germline V gene are LGHNA and YSLEER. V was pared by 6 bases and J by 3 bases, with 11 bases of the junction left unmatched. This CDR3 contains 16 residues.

This chain joins TRBV12-3 or TRBV12-4 and TRBJ1-5; TRBD1 might be the D (6 bases). V gave up 2 bases and J gave up 0 bases, with 8 bases separating them. The CDR3 is 15 amino acids. The CDR3 is CASSLTGYSNQPQHF. The CDR3 DNA sequence: TGTGCCAGCAGTTTAACAGGGTATAGCAATCAGCCCCAGCATTTT.

The chain uses TRBV20-1 and TRBJ2-1; no firm D call. The germline V gene has CDR1 DFQATT and CDR2 SNEGSKA (reference sequence). CDR3 length: 18 residues. The V end was cut by 2 bases, the J end by 0 bases, with 20 bases between. The CDR3 spells CSARRHSFGLGSYNEQFF. CDR3 nucleotide sequence: TGCAGTGCTAGAAGACACAGTTTTGGCCTTGGCTCCTACAATGAGCAGTTCTTC.

The CDR3 nucleotides read TGTGCCAGCAGCAGCCTTGGACTGTACTATGGCTACACCTTC. Encoded protein: CASSSLGLYYGYTF. The gene calls are TRBV12-3 or TRBV12-4 and TRBJ1-2, with D unresolved. CDR3 length equals 14 residues. The ends were cut back, 6 bases at V and 3 bases at J, with 14 bases in the middle.

The rearrangement joins TRBV12-3 or TRBV12-4 to TRBJ1-2; tentative D call: TRBD1 (6 bases). Trimming left V 5 bases short and J 8 bases short, with 12 bases between. The CDR3 spans 12 residues. CDR3 protein: CASSDDRRGYTF. In DNA, the CDR3 is TGTGCCAGCAGTGATGACAGGAGAGGCTACACCTTC.

This clonotype was found a few times. The chain employs TRBV20-1 and TRBJ1-5; D is perhaps TRBD1 (5 bases). V was trimmed by 6 bases and J by 1 base, leaving 10 bases between them. Germline V gene sequence: CDR1 DFQATT, CDR2 SNEGSKA (reference sequence). The CDR3 spans 13 residues. As DNA, the CDR3 is TGCAGTGCCAGGGTCCGGAGCAATCAGCCCCAGCATTTT. Translated: CSARVRSNQPQHF.

The V and J genes are TRBV5-5 and TRBJ2-5, with D maybe TRBD1 (7 bases). Trimming cost V 4 bases and J 5 bases, with 18 bases left between them. The CDR3 sequence is 15 residues long. Germline values: CDR1 SGHKS, CDR2 YYEKEE (reference sequence). CDR3 sequence: CASSGGTAFMETQYF. The DNA of the CDR3 is TGTGCCAGCAGCGGCGGGACAGCTTTTATGGAGACCCAGTACTTC. The variable domain in full, completed from reference TRBV5-5 and TRBJ2-5, reads DAGVTQSPTHLIKTRGQQVTLRCSPISGHKSVSWYQQVLGQGPQFIFQYYEKEERGRGNFPDRFSARQFPNYSSELNVNALLLGDSALYLCASSGGTAFMETQYFGPGTRLLVL.

The CDR3 is CASSLVLGSQETQYF. The CDR3 DNA follows: TGCGCCAGCAGCTTGGTCCTGGGGAGCCAAGAGACCCAGTACTTC. The chain uses TRBV5-1 and TRBJ2-5; maybe TRBD2 (5 bases). V lost 0 bases to trimming and J lost 1 base, with 10 bases between them. Germline V gives CDR1 SGHRS, CDR2 YFSETQ. CDR3 length equals 15 residues. The variable domain in full, with the rest retrieved from reference TRBV5-1 and TRBJ2-5, is KAGVTQTPRYLIKTRGQQVTLSCSPISGHRSVSWYQQTPGQGLQFLFEYFSETQRNKGNFPGRFSGRQFSNSRSEMNVSTLELGDSALYLCASSLVLGSQETQYFGPGTRLLVL.

This clonotype was seen more than once but under ten times. The V gene is TRBV6-5, the J gene TRBJ2-6; D not certain. In germline, CDR1 is MNHEY, CDR2 SVGAGI. This CDR3 contains 14 residues. V lost 9 bases and J 0 bases, leaving 9 bases between the germline ends. CDR3 protein: CASRFISGANVLTF. The CDR3 nucleotides are TGTGCCAGTCGGTTTATCTCTGGGGCCAACGTCCTGACTTTC.

The chain links TRBV18 to TRBJ1-1; 11 positions match TRBD1. The CDR3 has 14 amino acids. Germline V gene data show CDR1 as KGHSH and CDR2 as LQKENI. V lost 10 bases, J lost 3 bases, and 7 bases stayed unmatched. The CDR3 reads CATGTGGFDTEAFF. The CDR3 region has the DNA TGTGCCACTGGGACAGGGGGTTTTGACACTGAAGCTTTCTTT.

This clonotype was observed a few times. The chain is built from TRBV18 and TRBJ2-2, with D tentatively TRBD1 (6 bases). CDR3 length: 15 amino acids. Germline lookup yields CDR1 KGHSH and CDR2 LQKENI. Trimming took off 1 base at V and 4 bases at J, with 10 bases between the two ends. This CDR3 is CASSPREGGTGELFF. As DNA, the CDR3 is TGTGCCAGCTCACCACGGGAAGGGGGCACCGGGGAGCTGTTTTTT.

This clonotype was found many times. V gene TRBV12-3 or TRBV12-4 combines with J gene TRBJ2-3, with TRBD2 as a possible D gene (7 bases). The CDR3 is 13 amino acids. The V end was cut by 6 bases, the J end by 5 bases, with 12 bases between. This CDR3 is CASRLGGGDTQYF. The CDR3 DNA follows: TGTGCCAGCAGACTAGGGGGGGGAGATACGCAGTATTTT.

The chain recombines TRBV6-2 or TRBV6-3 with TRBJ2-7, with 10 bases matching TRBD1. The germline V gene encodes CDR1 MNHEY and CDR2 SVGEGT. The CDR3 length is 14 residues. J was trimmed by 4 bases and V by 5 bases; bases with no gene match: 5. The CDR3: CASSHGQGVYEQYF. The CDR3 DNA is TGTGCCAGCAGTCACGGACAGGGGGTTTACGAGCAGTACTTC.

The rearrangement joins TRBV3-1 to TRBJ1-5; D call uncertain. Trimming pared 0 bases from V and 4 bases from J, leaving 7 bases between. The CDR3 length is 14 residues. Germline-derived CDR1 and CDR2 are LGHDT and YNNKEL (reference sequence). CDR3 sequence: CASSQEGWNQPQHF. CDR3 nucleotide sequence: TGTGCCAGCAGCCAAGAAGGATGGAATCAGCCCCAGCATTTT.

The chain uses TRBV2 and TRBJ2-3; TRBD2 is a possible D gene (7 bases). V was pared by 9 bases and J by 3 bases, with 19 bases between. The CDR3 has 15 amino acids. Germline V lookup: CDR1 SNHLY, CDR2 FYNNEI. The CDR3 protein is CARRTGGPDTDTQYF. CDR3 DNA: TGTGCCAGAAGGACGGGGGGCCCTGATACAGATACGCAGTATTTT.

This clonotype was counted between two and nine times. The CDR3 bases are TGCGCCAGCATGAGTAGCGGGGGGGTTCACAATGAGCAGTTCTTC. Encoded protein: CASMSSGGVHNEQFF. The chain links TRBV5-1 to TRBJ2-1; TRBD2 aligns across 11 bases. CDR1 and CDR2 from the germline V gene are SGHRS and YFSETQ. CDR3 length: 15 amino acids. Losses at the gene ends were 6 bases for V and 5 bases for J; bases not matched to a gene: 7.

This clonotype came up a few times. J is TRBJ2-2 and V is TRBV7-2, with 8 bases aligning to TRBD1. Per germline, CDR1 SGHTA and CDR2 FQGNSA. J gave up 4 bases and V 7 bases, and 14 bases lay outside the gene matches. The CDR3 consists of 17 residues. In nucleotides, the CDR3 is TGTGCCAGCATTCCGGGACAGGATCCCTTGTCCACCGGGGAGCTGTTTTTT. It encodes CASIPGQDPLSTGELFF.

This clonotype was seen many times. This rearrangement joins TRBV28 to TRBJ2-5; possibly TRBD1 for D (6 bases). The germline V gene encodes CDR1 MDHEN and CDR2 SYDVKM. This CDR3 is 14 amino acids long. V gave up 6 bases and J gave up 5 bases, with 16 bases separating them. The CDR3 spells CASRGRGRWETQYF. The CDR3 DNA follows: TGTGCCAGCAGGGGAAGGGGGAGATGGGAGACCCAGTACTTC.

In its sample, this clonotype was seen many times. The gene calls are TRBV7-6 and TRBJ2-2; D not resolved. Germline lookup yields CDR1 SGHVS and CDR2 FNYEAQ. The CDR3 consists of 14 residues. Trimming shortened V by 5 bases and J by 6 bases, and 13 bases separated the two germline ends. The CDR3 nucleotides are TGTGCCAGCAGCCTAGAAGCGAATCCCGGGGAGCTGTTTTTT. Encoded protein: CASSLEANPGELFF.

There are many counts of this clonotype. The rearrangement uses TRBV11-2 and TRBJ1-2; 8 positions match TRBD1. The junction had 6 bases not matched to a gene; V was cut back by 5 bases and J by 4 bases. Germline CDR1 is SGHAT and CDR2 is FQNNGV. This CDR3 has 14 residues. CDR3 protein: CASSARTGSYGYTF. The CDR3 nucleotides read TGTGCCAGCAGCGCCCGGACAGGGAGCTATGGCTACACCTTC. Full variable domain (remainder filled in from reference TRBV11-2 and TRBJ1-2): EAGVAQSPRYKIIEKRQSVAFWCNPISGHATLYWYQQILGQGPKLLIQFQNNGVVDDSQLPKDRFSAERLKGVDSTLKIQPAKLEDSAVYLCASSARTGSYGYTFGSGTRLTVV.

V gene TRBV5-4 combines with J gene TRBJ1-1, with D possibly being TRBD1 (6 bases). CDR3 length: 16 residues. Deletions cut 4 bases from V and 0 bases from J, with 16 bases between. The germline V gene encodes CDR1 SGHNT and CDR2 YYREEE (reference sequence). In DNA, the CDR3 is TGTGCCAGCAGCGTGTCAGGGGCCAGAATGAACACTGAAGCTTTCTTT. It encodes CASSVSGARMNTEAFF.

In its sample, this clonotype was seen many times. As the CDR3 is not closed by the conserved phenylalanine or tryptophan, this likely results from a read error. It is unclear where the CDR3 begins or ends on the DNA, so no DNA is shown, and the CDR3 is as TCRdb lists it. This chain links TRBV5-1 with TRBJ2-3; the table assigns TRBD2, which was not confirmed against the DNA. The CDR3 adds up to 12 amino acids, both ends counted. Per germline, CDR1 SGHRS and CDR2 YFSETQ. The CDR3 sequence: CASSLDGGLADI.

This clonotype was found many times. This rearrangement joins TRBV6-5 to TRBJ2-4; weak D call: TRBD2 (6 bases). The germline V gene has CDR1 MNHEY and CDR2 SVGAGI. The V and J ends lost 5 bases and 2 bases respectively, with 13 bases between them. The CDR3 contains 15 residues. The CDR3 sequence is CASSAAGLSKNIQYF. CDR3 DNA sequence: TGTGCCAGCAGTGCCGCGGGGCTCTCCAAAAACATTCAGTACTTC.